The T cell receptor (beta chain) under discussion was sequenced for a study of blood T cell repertoires in COVID-19. The protocol was immunoSEQ multiplex PCR, while the TCRdb copy is restricted to in-frame clones and leaves out a portion. The sample yields about 140,000 clones, around four fifths seen once. This clone was seen a single time. Material: peripheral blood. The TCR sequence derives from a human donor in a cohort sampled during active COVID-19.

CDR3 bases: TGTGCCAGTAGTACCATGGCCACCCAAGAGACCCAGTACTTC. This sequence encodes CASSTMATQETQYF. The genes are TRBV19 and TRBJ2-5; D is uncertain. Trimming stripped 4 bases from V and 1 base from J, with 10 bases between. The CDR3 spans 14 residues. Germline V gives CDR1 LNHDA, CDR2 SQIVND (reference sequence).